The table lists the clone carrying this TCR beta chain with many counts. What it binds is unknown. Roughly three months, about 14 weeks, into antiretroviral therapy, follow-up blood was collected. All unsorted peripheral T cells were captured because whole blood was used without fractionation. About 450 ng RNA was reverse transcribed with alpha and beta constant-region primers. Separate chain-specific third strand synthesis with multiplexing indices produced the alpha and beta libraries. One entry per CDR3 protein, called by TCRdb with MiXCR from the 5' RACE reads. The repertoire has some 14,000 distinct CDR3 sequences, approximately 12% of them found once; the top ten carry around 40%. The source of the sample is a study of HIV-infected patients and healthy controls. Study results and limitations: HIV-infected patients shared fewer CDR3 sequences between individuals than healthy controls.

This TCR was sampled from an adult with HIV infection. The donor label of this sample is uncertain. Here the sequenced sample was blood, taken during antiretroviral therapy.

CDR3 bases: TGTGCCAGCAGATTAACTAGCGGGGGGGCCGGAGATACGCAGTATTTT. Residues: CASRLTSGGAGDTQYF. The chain employs TRBV3-1 and TRBJ2-3, with TRBD2 matching 13 bases. The CDR3 has 16 amino acids. The germline gives CDR1 LGHDT, CDR2 YNNKEL (reference sequence). The V segment lost 6 bases and the J segment 5 bases; nucleotides outside the gene matches: 8.